This T cell receptor beta chain appears in the sequencing data of a study of blood T cell repertoires in COVID-19. The wider study: Samples of COVID-19 (acute and convalescent) were obtained from the United States, Italy and Spain. The analysed material was cDNA or gDNA that came from T cells, B-cell-depleted T cells, or PBMCs.

Trimming stripped 8 bases from V and 4 bases from J, with 14 bases between. The CDR3 is made up of 13 amino acids. CDR1 is LNHDA, CDR2 SQIVND, per germline (reference sequence). As originally analysed: How many nucleated cells were present was estimated from reference gene primer amplification. Assay: immunoSEQ multiplex PCR; the TCRdb copy retains only in-frame clones and omits some. V and J calls and clone size are copied from that table; D and trimming were computed from the DNA. The sample yields about 250,000 clones, about four fifths seen once. This sequence originates from an older man with acute or convalescent COVID-19. J is TRBJ2-5 and V is TRBV19; no clear D. The sample comprised peripheral blood. CDR3 protein: CASRPAFPETQYF. CDR3 nucleotide sequence: TGTGCCAGTCGCCCCGCGTTTCCAGAGACCCAGTACTTC.